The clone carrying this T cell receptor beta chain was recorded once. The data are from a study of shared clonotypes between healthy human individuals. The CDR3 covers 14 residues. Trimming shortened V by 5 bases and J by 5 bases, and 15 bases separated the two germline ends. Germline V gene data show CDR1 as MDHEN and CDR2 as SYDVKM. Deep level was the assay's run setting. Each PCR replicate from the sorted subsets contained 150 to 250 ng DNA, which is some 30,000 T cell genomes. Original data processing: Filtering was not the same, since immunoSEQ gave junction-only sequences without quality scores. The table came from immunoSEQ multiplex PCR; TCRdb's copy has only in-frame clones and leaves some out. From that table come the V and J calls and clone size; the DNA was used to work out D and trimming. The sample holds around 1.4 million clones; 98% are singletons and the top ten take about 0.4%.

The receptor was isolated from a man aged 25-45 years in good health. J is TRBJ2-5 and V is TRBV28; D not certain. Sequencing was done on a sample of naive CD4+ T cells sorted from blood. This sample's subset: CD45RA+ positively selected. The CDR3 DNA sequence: TGTGCCAGCAGTCACGGGCTCCCCTGGGAGACCCAGTACTTC. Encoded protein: CASSHGLPWETQYF.